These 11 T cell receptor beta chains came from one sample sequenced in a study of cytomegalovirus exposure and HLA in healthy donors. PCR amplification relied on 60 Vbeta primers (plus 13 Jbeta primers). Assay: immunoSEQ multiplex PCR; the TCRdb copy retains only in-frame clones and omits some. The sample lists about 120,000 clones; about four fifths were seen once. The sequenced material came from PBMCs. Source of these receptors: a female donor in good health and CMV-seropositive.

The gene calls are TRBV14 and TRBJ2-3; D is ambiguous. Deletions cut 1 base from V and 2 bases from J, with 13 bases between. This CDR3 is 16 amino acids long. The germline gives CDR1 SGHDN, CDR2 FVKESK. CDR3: CASSQVSVFPTDTQYF. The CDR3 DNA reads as TGTGCCAGCAGCCAAGTTTCTGTCTTCCCCACAGATACGCAGTATTTT.

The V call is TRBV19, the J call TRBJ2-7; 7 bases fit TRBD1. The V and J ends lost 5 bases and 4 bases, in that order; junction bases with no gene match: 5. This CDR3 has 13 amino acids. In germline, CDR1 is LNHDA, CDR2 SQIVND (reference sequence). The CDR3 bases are TGTGCCAGTAGTTCGACAGGGCGATACGAGCAGTACTTC. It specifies CASSSTGRYEQYF.

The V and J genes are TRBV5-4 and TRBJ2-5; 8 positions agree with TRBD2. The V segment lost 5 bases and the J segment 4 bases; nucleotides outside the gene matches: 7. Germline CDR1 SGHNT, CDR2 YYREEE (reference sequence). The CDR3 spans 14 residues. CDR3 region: CASSLGTRGETQYF. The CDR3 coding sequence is TGTGCCAGCAGTCTAGGGACTAGAGGAGAGACCCAGTACTTC.

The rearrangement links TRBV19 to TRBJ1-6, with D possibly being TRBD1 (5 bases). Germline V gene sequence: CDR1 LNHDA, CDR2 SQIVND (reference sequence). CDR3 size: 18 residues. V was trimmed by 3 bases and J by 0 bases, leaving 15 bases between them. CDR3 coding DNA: TGTGCCAGTAGTATCGGGACTCCGGGAAGCTCCTATAATTCACCCCTCCACTTT. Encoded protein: CASSIGTPGSSYNSPLHF.

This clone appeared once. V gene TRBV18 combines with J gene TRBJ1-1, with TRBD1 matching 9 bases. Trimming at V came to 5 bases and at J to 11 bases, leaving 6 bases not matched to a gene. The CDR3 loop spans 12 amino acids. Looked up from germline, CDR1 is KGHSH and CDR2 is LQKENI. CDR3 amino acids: CASSAGQGKAFF. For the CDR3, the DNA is TGTGCCAGCTCAGCTGGACAGGGGAAGGCTTTCTTT.

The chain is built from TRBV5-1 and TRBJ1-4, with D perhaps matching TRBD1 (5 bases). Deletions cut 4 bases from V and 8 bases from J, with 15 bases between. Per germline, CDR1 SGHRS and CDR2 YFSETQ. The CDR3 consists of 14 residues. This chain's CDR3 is CASSTLGVNEKLFF. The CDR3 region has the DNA TGCGCCAGCAGCACCTTAGGGGTCAACGAAAAACTGTTTTTT.

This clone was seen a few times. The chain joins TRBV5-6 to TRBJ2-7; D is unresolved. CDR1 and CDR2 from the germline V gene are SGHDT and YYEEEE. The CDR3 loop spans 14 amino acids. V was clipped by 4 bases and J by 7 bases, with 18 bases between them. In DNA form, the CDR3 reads TGTGCCAGCAGCATTCGGCCTAGAGCTGAAGAGCAGTACTTC. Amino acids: CASSIRPRAEEQYF.

In nucleotides, the CDR3 is TGTGCCATCAGTGAATTAGGACAGGTGGGCACTGAAGCTTTCTTT. Protein product: CAISELGQVGTEAFF. V is TRBV10-3 and J is TRBJ1-1, with 7 positions matching TRBD1. CDR3 length: 15 amino acids. V trimming: 3 bases; J trimming: 4 bases; junction bases outside the gene matches: 8. Germline CDR1 ENHRY, CDR2 SYGVKD.

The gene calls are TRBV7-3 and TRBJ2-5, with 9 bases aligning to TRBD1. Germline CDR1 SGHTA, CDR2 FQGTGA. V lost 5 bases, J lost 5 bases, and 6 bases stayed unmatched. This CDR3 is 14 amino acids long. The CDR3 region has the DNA TGTGCCAGCAGCCCCGGGACAGGGTACGAGACCCAGTACTTC. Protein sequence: CASSPGTGYETQYF. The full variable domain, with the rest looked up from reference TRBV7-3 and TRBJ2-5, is GAGVSQTPSNKVTEKGKYVELRCDPISGHTALYWYRQSLGQGPEFLIYFQGTGAADDSGLPNDRFFAVRPEGSVSTLKIQRTERGDSAVYLCASSPGTGYETQYFGPGTRLLVL.

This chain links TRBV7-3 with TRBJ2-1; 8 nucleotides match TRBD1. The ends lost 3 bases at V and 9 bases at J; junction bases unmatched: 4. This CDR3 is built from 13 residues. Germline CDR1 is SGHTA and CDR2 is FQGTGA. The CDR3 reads CASSFGQGGEQFF. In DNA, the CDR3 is TGTGCCAGCAGCTTTGGACAGGGCGGTGAGCAGTTCTTC.

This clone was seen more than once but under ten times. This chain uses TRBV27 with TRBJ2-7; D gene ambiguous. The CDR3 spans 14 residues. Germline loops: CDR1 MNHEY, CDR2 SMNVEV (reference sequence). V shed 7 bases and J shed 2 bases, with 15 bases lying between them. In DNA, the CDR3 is TGTGCCAGCATTTTCTGGCCGACACCCTACGAGCAGTACTTC. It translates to CASIFWPTPYEQYF.